This TCR beta chain emerged from a study of T cell responses to AZD1222 COVID-19 vaccine. Study-wide findings and caveats: Donors were chiefly white British, with a greater number of females, and clonal diversity was perhaps underestimated.

On this clone: Its antigen is unknown.

V shed 0 bases and J shed 2 bases, with 8 bases lying between them. The CDR3 totals 15 residues. The germline CDR1 and CDR2 sequences are ENHRY and SYGVKD. Sequencing used immunoSEQ multiplex PCR; TCRdb keeps in-frame clones, though not all of them. The table has fewer than 120,000 clones, about 90% seen once; the top ten hold 15%. The specimen comprised peripheral blood, sampled 28 days after the second AZD1222 dose. The clonotype was recovered from an adult who received the AZD1222 COVID-19 vaccine. The V gene is TRBV10-3, the J gene TRBJ1-3; D gene ambiguous. CDR3 DNA: TGTGCCATCAGTGAGTCAGGGATTACTGGAAACACCATATATTTT. This gives the protein CAISESGITGNTIYF.